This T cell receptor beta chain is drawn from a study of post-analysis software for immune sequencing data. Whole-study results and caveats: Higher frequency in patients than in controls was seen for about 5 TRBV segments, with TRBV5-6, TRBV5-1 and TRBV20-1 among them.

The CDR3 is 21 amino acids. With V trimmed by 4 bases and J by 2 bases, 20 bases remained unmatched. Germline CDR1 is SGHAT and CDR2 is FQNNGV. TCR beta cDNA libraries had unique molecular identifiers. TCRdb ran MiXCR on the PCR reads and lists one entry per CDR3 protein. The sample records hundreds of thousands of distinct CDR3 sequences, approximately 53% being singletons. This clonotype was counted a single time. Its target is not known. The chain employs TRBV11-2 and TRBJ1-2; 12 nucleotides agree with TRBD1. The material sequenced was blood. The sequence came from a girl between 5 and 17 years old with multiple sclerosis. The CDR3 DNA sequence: TGTGCCAGCAGCTCTGCCGGGACAGGGGGCGAATTCTGGGCGTCGAACTATGGCTACACCTTC. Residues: CASSSAGTGGEFWASNYGYTF.